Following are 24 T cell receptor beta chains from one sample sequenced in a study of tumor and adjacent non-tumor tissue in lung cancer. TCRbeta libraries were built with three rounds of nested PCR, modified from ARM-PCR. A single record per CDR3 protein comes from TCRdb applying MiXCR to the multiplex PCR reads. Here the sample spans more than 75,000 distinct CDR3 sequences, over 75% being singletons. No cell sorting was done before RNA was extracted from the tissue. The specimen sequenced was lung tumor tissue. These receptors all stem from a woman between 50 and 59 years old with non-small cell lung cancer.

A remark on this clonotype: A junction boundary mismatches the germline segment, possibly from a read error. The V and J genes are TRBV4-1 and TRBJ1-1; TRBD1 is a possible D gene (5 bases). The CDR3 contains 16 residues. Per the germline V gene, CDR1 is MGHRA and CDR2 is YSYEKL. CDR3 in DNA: TGCGCCAGCAACCAAGATCTATACAGGATCGGCACTGAAGCTTTCTTT. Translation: CASNQDLYRIGTEAFF.

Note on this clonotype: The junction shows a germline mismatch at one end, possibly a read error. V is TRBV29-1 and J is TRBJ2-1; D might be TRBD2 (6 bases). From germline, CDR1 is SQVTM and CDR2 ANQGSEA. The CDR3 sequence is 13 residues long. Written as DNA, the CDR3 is TGCAGCGTTTCGGGAGTCTCCTGCAATGAGCAATTCTTC. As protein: CSVSGVSCNEQFF.

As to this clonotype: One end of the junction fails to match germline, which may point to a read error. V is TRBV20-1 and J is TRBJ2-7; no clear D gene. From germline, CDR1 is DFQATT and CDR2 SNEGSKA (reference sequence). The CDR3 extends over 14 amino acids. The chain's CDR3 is CSVRDVGSFYEQYF. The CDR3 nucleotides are TGCAGTGTTAGAGATGTCGGTAGCTTCTACGAGCAGTACTTC.

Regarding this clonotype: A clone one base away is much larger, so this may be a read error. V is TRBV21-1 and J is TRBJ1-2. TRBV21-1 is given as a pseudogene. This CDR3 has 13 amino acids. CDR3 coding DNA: TGTGCCAGCAACCAAACGGCCAACTATGGCTACACCTTC. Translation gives CASNQTANYGYTF.

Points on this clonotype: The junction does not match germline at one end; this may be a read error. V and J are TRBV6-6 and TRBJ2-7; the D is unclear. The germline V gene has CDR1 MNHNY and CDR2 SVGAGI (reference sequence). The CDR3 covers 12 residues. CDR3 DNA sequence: TGTGCCAGGAGTTGCTCAACCTTGGAGCAGTACTTC. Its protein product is CARSCSTLEQYF.

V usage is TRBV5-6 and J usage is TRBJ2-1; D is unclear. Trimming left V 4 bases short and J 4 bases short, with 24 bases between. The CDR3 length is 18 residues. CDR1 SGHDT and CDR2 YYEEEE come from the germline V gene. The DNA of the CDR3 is TGTGCCAGCAGCCTCTATGTGACTGTCCGGCCCGAGTACAATGAGCAGTTCTTC. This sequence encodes CASSLYVTVRPEYNEQFF.

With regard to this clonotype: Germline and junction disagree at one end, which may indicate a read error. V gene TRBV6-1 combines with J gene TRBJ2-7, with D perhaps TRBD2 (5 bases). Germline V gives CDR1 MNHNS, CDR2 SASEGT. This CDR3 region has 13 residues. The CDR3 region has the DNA TGTACCAGCAGTGAGTTAGCGAGCCACGAGCAGTACTTC. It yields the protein CTSSELASHEQYF.

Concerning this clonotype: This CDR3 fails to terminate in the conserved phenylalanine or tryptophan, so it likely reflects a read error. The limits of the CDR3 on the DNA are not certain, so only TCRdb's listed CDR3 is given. This CDR3 is CSASREGTGYEHYS. The gene calls are TRBV20-1 and TRBJ2-7. Germline V gene lookup returns CDR1 DFQATT and CDR2 SNEGSKA (reference sequence). The CDR3 region is 14 residues in length, termini included.

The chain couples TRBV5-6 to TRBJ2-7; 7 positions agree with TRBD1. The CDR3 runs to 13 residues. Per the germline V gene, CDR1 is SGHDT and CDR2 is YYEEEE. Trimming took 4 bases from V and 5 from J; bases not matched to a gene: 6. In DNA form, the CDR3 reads TGTGCCAGCAGCACCGACAGGGTCCACGAGCAGTACTTC. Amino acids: CASSTDRVHEQYF. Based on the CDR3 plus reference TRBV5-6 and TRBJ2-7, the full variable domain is DAGVTQSPTHLIKTRGQQVTLRCSPKSGHDTVSWYQQALGQGPQFIFQYYEEEERQRGNFPDRFSGHQFPNYSSELNVNALLLGDSALYLCASSTDRVHEQYFGPGTRLTVT.

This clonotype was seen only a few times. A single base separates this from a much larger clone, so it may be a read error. CDR3 sequence (DNA): TGTGCCAGCGGAACAGGGTATACCAATCGGCCCCAGCATTTT. Its protein is CASGTGYTNRPQHF. This rearrangement joins TRBV28 to TRBJ1-5; maybe TRBD1 (6 bases). Germline CDR1 MDHEN, CDR2 SYDVKM. The CDR3 is 14 residues long.

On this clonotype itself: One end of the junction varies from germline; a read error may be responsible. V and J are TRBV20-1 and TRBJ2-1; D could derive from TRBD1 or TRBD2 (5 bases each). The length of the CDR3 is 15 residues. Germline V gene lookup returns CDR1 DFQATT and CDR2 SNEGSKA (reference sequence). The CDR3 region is CSARGGKGWFNEQSF. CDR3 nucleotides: TGCAGTGCTAGAGGGGGGAAGGGCTGGTTCAATGAGCAGTCCTTC.

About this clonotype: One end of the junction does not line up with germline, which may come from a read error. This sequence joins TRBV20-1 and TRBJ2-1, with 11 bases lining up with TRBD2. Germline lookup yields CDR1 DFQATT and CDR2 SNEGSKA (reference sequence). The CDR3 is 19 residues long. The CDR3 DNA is TGTGGTGCTAGAGATACCGACGTAGGGGGACTAGCGGAATACAATGAGCAGTTCTTC. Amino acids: CGARDTDVGGLAEYNEQFF.

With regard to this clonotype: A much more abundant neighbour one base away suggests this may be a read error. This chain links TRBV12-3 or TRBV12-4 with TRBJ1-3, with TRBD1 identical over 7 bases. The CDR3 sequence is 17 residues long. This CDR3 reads CASILSTGDNSGNTVYF. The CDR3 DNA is TGTGCCAGCATTTTATCCACAGGGGACAACTCTGGAAACACCGTATATTTT.

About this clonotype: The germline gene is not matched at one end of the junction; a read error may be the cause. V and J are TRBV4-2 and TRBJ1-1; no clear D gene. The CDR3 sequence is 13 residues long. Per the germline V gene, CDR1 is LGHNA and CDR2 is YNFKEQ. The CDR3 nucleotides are TGTACCAGCAGCCAAGGTCTAAACACTGAAGCTTTCTTT. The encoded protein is CTSSQGLNTEAFF.

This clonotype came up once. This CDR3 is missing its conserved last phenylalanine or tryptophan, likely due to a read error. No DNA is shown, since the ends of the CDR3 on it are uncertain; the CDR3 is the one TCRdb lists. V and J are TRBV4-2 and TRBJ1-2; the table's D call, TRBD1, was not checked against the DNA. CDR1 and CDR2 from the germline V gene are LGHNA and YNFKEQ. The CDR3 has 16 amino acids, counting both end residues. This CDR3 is CASSQDTAGGNYGYIL.

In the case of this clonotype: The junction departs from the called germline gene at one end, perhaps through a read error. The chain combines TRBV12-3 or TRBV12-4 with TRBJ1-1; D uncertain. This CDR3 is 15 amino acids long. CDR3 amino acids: CAISLGGSLITEAFF. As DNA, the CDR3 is TGTGCCATCAGTTTAGGCGGCAGCCTAATCACTGAAGCTTTCTTT.

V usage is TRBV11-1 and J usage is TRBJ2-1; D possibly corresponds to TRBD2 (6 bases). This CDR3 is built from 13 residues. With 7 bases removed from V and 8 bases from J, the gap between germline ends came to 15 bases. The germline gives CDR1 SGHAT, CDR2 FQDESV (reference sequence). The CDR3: CASIRRGMYEQFF. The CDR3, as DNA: TGTGCCAGCATCCGACGGGGGATGTATGAGCAGTTCTTC.

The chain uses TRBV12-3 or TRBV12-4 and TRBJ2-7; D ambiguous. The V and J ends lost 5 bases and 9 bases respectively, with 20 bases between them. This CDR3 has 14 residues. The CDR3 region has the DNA TGTGCCAGCAGTAACTCGTGCCTACGAAGACCGCAGTACTTC. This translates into CASSNSCLRRPQYF.

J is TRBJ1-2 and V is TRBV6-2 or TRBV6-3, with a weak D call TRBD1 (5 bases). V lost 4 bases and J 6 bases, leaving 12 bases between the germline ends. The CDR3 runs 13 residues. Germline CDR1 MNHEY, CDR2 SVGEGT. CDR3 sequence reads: CASSSQGKNGYTF. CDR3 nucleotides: TGTGCCAGCAGTTCTCAGGGTAAAAATGGCTACACCTTC.

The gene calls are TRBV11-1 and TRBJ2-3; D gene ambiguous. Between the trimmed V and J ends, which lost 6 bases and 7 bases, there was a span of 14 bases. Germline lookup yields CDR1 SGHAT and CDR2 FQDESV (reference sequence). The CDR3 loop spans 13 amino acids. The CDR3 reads CASRGTRMNTQYF. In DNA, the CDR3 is TGTGCCAGCAGAGGAACACGGATGAATACGCAGTATTTT.

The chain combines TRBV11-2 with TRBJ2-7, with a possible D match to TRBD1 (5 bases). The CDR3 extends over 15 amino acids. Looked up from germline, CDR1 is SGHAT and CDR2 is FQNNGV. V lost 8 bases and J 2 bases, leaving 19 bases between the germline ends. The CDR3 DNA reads TGTGCCAGCGGCCCTTGGGCTAGGGGTACCTACGAGCAGTACTTC. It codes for CASGPWARGTYEQYF.

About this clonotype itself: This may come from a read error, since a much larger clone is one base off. CDR3 DNA: TGCGCCAGCAGCTCTGAGAGGGGGAGGAACACTGAAGCTTTCTTT. Its translation: CASSSERGRNTEAFF. The chain employs TRBV5-1 and TRBJ1-1, with D possibly being TRBD1 (6 bases). Trimming left V 3 bases short and J 1 base short, with 13 bases between. Germline loops: CDR1 SGHRS, CDR2 YFSETQ. This CDR3 has 15 amino acids.

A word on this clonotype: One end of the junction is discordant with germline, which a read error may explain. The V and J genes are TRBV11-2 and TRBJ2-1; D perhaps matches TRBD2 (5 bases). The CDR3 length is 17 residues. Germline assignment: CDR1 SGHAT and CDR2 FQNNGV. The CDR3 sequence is CTSTLEGEGSSYNEQFF. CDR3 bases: TGTACCAGCACCCTAGAGGGCGAGGGAAGCTCCTACAATGAGCAGTTCTTC.

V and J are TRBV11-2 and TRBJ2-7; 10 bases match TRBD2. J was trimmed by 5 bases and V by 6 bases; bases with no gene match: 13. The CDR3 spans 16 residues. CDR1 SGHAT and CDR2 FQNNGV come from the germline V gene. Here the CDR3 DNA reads TGTGCCAGCAGTCTAGGAGGACTAGCGGTCTCGAACGAGCAGTACTTC. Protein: CASSLGGLAVSNEQYF.